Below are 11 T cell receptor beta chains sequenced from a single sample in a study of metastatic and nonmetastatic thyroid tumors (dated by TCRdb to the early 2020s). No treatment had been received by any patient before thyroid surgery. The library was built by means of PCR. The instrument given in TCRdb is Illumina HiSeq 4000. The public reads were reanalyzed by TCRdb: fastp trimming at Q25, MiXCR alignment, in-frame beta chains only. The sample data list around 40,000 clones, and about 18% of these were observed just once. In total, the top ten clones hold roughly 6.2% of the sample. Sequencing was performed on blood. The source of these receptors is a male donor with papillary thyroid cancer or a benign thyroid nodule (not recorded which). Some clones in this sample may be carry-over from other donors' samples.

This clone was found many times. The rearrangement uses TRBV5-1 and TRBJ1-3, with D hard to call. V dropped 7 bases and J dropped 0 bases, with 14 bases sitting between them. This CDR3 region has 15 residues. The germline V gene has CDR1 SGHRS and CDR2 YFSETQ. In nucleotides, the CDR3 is TGCGCCAGCTCTACCGGGAGCATCTCTGGAAACACCATATATTTT. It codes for CASSTGSISGNTIYF.

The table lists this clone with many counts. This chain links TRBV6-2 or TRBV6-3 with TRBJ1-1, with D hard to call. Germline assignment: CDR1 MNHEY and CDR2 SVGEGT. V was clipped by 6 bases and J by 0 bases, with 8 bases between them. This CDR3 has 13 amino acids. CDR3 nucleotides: TGTGCCAGCAGGAGGATCTTGAACACTGAAGCTTTCTTT. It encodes CASRRILNTEAFF.

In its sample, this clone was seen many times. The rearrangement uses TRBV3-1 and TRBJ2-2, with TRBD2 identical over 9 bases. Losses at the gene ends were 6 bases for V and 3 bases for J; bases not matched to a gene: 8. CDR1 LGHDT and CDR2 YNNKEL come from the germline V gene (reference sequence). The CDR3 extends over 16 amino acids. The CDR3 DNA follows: TGTGCCAGCAGGTTTCTTGGCGGGAGGGACACCGGGGAGCTGTTTTTT. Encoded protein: CASRFLGGRDTGELFF. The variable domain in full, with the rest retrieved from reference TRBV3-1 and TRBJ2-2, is DTAVSQTPKYLVTQMGNDKSIKCEQNLGHDTMYWYKQDSKKFLKIMFSYNNKELIINETVPNRFSPKSPDKAHLNLHINSLELGDSAVYFCASRFLGGRDTGELFFGEGSRLTVL.

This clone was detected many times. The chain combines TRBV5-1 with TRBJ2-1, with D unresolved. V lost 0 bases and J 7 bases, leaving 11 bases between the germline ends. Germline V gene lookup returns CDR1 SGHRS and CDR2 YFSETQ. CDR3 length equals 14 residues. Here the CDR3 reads CASSLAARSNEQFF. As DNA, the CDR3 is TGCGCCAGCAGCTTGGCAGCTAGGTCTAATGAGCAGTTCTTC.

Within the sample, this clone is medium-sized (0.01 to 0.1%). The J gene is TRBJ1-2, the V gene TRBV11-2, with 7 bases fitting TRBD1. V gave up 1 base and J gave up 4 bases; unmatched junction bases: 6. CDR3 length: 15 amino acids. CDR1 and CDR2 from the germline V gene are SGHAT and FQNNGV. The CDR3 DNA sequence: TGTGCCAGCAGCTTAGTGGCAGGGGGGGGCTATGGCTACACCTTC. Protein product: CASSLVAGGGYGYTF.

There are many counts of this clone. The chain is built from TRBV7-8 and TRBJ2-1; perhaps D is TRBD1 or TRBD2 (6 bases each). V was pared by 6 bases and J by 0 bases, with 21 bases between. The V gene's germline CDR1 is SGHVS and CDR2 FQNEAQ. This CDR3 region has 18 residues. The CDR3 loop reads CASRPIGGGGTSYNEQFF. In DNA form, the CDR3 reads TGTGCCAGCAGACCAATAGGGGGTGGGGGGACCTCCTACAATGAGCAGTTCTTC.

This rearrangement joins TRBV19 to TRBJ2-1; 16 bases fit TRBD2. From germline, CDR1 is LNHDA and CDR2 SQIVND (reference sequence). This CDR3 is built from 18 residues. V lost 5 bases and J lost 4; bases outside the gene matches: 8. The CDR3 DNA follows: TGTGCCAGTAGTTTGGGACTAGCGGGGGGGCGGTTATACAATGAGCAGTTCTTC. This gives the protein CASSLGLAGGRLYNEQFF.

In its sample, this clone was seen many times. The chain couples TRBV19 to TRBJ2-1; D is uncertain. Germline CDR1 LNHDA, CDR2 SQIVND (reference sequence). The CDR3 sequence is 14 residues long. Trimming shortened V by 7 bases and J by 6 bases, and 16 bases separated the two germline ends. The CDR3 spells CASTKRSRSNEQFF. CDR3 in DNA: TGTGCCAGTACCAAACGATCCCGGTCCAATGAGCAGTTCTTC.

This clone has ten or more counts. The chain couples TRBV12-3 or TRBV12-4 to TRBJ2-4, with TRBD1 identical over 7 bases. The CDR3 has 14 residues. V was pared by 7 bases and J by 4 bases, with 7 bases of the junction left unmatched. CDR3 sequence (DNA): TGTGCCAGCATCCCCCCAGGGGGAAAAAACATTCAGTACTTC. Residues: CASIPPGGKNIQYF.

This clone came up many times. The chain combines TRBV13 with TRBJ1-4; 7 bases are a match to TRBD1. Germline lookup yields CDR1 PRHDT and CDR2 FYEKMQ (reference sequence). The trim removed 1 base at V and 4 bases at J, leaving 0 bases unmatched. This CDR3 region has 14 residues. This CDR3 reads CASSLAGGNEKLFF. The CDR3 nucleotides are TGTGCCAGCAGCTTAGCAGGGGGTAATGAAAAACTGTTTTTT.

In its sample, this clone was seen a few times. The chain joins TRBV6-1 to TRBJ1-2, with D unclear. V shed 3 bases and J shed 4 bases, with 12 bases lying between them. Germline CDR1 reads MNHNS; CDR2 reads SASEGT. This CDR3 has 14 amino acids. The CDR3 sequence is CASSDGPEIYGYTF. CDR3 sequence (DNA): TGTGCCAGCAGTGATGGACCGGAAATCTATGGCTACACCTTC.